This is a list of T cell receptor beta chains from one sample in a study of T cell repertoires in ileal Crohn's disease. Profiling relied on immunoSEQ multiplex PCR, and the TCRdb table lists in-frame clones only, not all of them. This table holds about 17,000 clones, roughly 85% found once. Sequencing was performed on ileal tissue. The receptors originated from an adult with Crohn's disease. CDR3s leave out the opening cysteine and the closing phenylalanine or tryptophan. The D gene is left open where the match is weak.

length | V | D | CDR3
13 | TRBV18 | TRBD1 | ASSHKRDRGTEAF
15 | TRBV10-3 | TRBD1 | AISEEGQGGPAQPQH
12 | TRBV7-2 | TRBD2 | ASSLGLASGELF
12 | TRBV13 | TRBD2 | ASSNSGGEDTQY
13 | TRBV9 | NA | ASSVTVGTNEKLF
15 | TRBV18 | TRBD1 | ASSPLEGQGEAYGYT
10 | TRBV6-5 | NA | ASSSSLHEQY
10 | TRBV10-3 | NA | ATSTTTDTQY
11 | TRBV10-3 | NA | AISSRDSYEQY
11 | TRBV7-3 | NA | ASSFTSFDTQY
14 | TRBV5-1 | TRBD1 | ASSRGQARANEKLF
12 | TRBV2 | TRBD2 | ASSPTSSQETQY